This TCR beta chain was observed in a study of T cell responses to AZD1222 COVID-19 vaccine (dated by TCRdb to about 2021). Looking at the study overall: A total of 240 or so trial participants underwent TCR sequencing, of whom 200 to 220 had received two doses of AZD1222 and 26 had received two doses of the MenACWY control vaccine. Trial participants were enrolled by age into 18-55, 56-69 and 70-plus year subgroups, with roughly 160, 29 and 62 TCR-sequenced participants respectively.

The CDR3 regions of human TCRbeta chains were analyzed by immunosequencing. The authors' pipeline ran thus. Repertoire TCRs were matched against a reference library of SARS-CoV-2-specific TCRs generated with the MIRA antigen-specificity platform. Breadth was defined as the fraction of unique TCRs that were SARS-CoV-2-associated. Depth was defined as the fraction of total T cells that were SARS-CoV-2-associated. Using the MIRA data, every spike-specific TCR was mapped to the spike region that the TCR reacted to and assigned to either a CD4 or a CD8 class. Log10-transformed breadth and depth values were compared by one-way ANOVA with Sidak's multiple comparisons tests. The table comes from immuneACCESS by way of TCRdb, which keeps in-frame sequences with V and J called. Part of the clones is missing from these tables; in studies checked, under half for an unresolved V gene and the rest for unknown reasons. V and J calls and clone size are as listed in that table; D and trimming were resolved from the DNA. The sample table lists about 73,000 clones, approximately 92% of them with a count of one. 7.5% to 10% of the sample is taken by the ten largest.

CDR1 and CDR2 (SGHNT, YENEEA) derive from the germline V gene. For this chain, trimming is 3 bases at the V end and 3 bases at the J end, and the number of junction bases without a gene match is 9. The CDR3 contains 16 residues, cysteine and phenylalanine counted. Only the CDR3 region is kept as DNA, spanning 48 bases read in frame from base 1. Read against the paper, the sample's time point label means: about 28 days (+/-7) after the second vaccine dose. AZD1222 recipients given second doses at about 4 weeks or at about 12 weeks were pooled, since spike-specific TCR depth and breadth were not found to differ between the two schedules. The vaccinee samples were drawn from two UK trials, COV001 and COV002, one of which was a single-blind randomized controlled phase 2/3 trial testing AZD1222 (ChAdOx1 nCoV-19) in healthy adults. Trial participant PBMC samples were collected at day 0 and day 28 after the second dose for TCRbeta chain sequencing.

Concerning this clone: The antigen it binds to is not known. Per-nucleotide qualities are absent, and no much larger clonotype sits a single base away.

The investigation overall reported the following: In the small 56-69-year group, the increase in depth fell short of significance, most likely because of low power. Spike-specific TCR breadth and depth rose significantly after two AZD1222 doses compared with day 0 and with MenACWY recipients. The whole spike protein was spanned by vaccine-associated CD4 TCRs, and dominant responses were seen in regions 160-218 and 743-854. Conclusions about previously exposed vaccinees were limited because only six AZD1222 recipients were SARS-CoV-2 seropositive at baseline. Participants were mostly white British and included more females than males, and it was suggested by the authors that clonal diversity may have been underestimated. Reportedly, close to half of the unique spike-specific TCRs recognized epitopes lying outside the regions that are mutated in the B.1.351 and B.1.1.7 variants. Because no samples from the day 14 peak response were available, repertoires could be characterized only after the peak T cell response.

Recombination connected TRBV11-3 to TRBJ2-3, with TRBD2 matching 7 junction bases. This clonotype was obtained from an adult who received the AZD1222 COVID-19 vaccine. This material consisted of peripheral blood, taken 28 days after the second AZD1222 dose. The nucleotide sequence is TGTGCCAGCAGCTTGGGAATAGCGGGTGTGACAGATACGCAGTATTTT. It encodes CASSLGIAGVTDTQYF.